This T cell receptor (beta chain) originates from a study of T cell responses to AZD1222 COVID-19 vaccine. The ends were cut back, 5 bases at V and 1 base at J, with 12 bases in the middle. The V gene's germline CDR1 is SGHAT and CDR2 FQNNGV. There are 15 residues in the CDR3. Analyses pooled second doses at about 4 or about 12 weeks. Sequenced by immunoSEQ multiplex PCR; TCRdb stores in-frame clones only, minus some. This table has over 150,000 clones, around 88% appearing once. The rearrangement uses TRBV11-2 and TRBJ1-3; D call uncertain. The clonotype originates from an adult who received the AZD1222 COVID-19 vaccine. The sample in question was peripheral blood, obtained 28 days after the second AZD1222 dose. CDR3 DNA: TGTGCCAGCAGCCTAGGGATTTTATCTGGAAACACCATATATTTT. Its translation: CASSLGILSGNTIYF.